Sequencing of this T cell receptor (beta chain) was carried out in a study of identical twins (dated by TCRdb to the mid-2010s). As for the study more broadly: To test whether fetal clonotypes persist, the study used deep sequencing on TCR alpha and beta repertoires from monozygotic twins, unrelated adults of various ages, and cord blood. To rule out contamination, replicate twin experiments were performed at different times with different library preparation protocols. Overall study results and their limits: Fewer insertions were carried by abundant cord blood beta clonotypes, a similar but weaker trend appeared in young adult naive repertoires, and no such trend appeared in memory repertoires. Zero-insertion analyses could be partly confounded by invariant T cells such as MAIT and iNKT, though diverse VJ usage argued against such confounding for most clonotypes. In beta out-of-frame sequences, excess twin sharing was weaker, because having fewer shared sequences lowered the signal-to-noise ratio. In monozygotic twins, recombination models systematically underestimated out-of-frame TCR alpha sharing, but the models matched the sharing seen between unrelated individuals. Out-of-frame TCR alpha sequences shared between twins showed an excess of low generation-probability sequences compared with coincidental sharing between unrelated individuals. Because the same donors could not be followed over many years, the conclusions relied on cross-sectional statistical analysis.

Libraries were prepared through 5' RACE. Sequenced using an Illumina HiSeq 2000. Template switching added a universal primer binding site, and the final cDNA carried a unique molecular identifier that allowed TCR cDNA molecules to be counted accurately. First-strand cDNA for TCR alpha and beta chains was synthesized from specific primers in the conserved constant-segment region. To control for contamination, every cDNA library carried two barcodes: a SMART-Mk sample barcode plus Illumina barcodes. TruSeq adapter sequences and Illumina sample barcodes were added in two successive PCR steps. Sequencing of the TCR alpha and beta cDNA libraries was done on the Illumina HiSeq platform using custom primers. In the original analysis: MiGEC was used to process raw reads and extract unique molecular identifiers, and MiXCR was used to find CDR3 positions. For each individual, recombination models were inferred using an EM algorithm with the repgenHMM and IGoR tools. Shared clonotype analysis was performed with the tcR package in R, normalizing sharing by the product of cloneset sizes. To study raw recombination without the effects of thymic and clonal selection, out-of-frame nonproductive sequences were analyzed. The public reads were quality trimmed at Q25 with fastp and then assembled into clones with MiXCR by TCRdb, keeping productive beta chains. All rows with the same CDR3 protein become a single entry with the most common DNA and genes. TCRdb, rather than the study authors, made the V and J calls. This sample is represented by 520,000 or so distinct CDR3 sequences; 20% to 25% of them were singletons. The ten top clones hold roughly 0.9% of the sample.

As to this clonotype: Its antigen remains unidentified. Base qualities are not at hand, and no much larger clone is one base apart.

Every donor in the study was a healthy Caucasian. Three pairs of female monozygotic twins, all aged about 18 to 29 years, were included in the twin cohort. Positive isolation kits from Invitrogen were used to isolate the CD4+ and CD8+ T cell populations. The trim is 8 bases for V and 4 bases for J, with a gap of 11 bases between the germline ends. The CDR3 contains 12 residues, cysteine and phenylalanine counted. The retained sequence is limited to the CDR3, 36 bases, with the frame set at the first base. The sample was also linked to a second study, of T cells expressing NK-cell markers. The second study's paper adds: TCR beta-chain repertoires were profiled in sorted CD3+CD56+NKG2C+, CD3+CD56+NKG2C- and CD3+CD56-NKG2C+ T-cell subsets from several donors. Of the eight sequenced donors, seven were found to be HCMV-seropositive and one was found to be HCMV-seronegative. To restrict sorting to alphabetaTCR-expressing T cells, an anti-gammadeltaTCR antibody was added in several experiments. In six donors, the dominant CD3+CD56+NKG2C+ clonotypes ranked among the top 10 CD8+ clonotypes, making up roughly 1.0-8% of CD8+ T cells. Those dominant clonotypes were again the most abundant among CD3+CD56-NKG2C+ cells in several donors, at about 28.3-65%. Whether the expanded NKG2C-expressing T cell clones were specific for HCMV antigens was left unclear. The study sequenced eight donors, all healthy volunteers chosen at random: three men and five women. To determine HCMV serostatus, a commercial ELISA kit was used to detect HCMV-specific IgG in serum. MIGEC was used to demultiplex reads and group the reads by UMI, and MiTCR was used to assemble and quantify clonotypes. Only TCR cDNA sequences supported by at least two reads were kept to exclude erroneous sequences. The tcR package was used for downstream repertoire analysis, and clonotypes were matched between fractions using CDR3 nucleotide sequence together with V segment. Antigen specificity was annotated against VDJdb with VDJmatch, allowing one amino acid substitution in CDR3.

This TCR came from a woman between 18 and 29 years old in good health. The rearranged chain carries TRBV12-3 or TRBV12-4 and TRBJ1-1, with TRBD1 as a weak D call on 5 bases. Sequencing was performed on CD4+ T cells sorted from blood. At the DNA level, the sequence is TGTGCCAGCGCGGGGACGGCCACTGAAGCTTTCTTT. Its translation is CASAGTATEAFF.